These 28 T cell receptor beta chains share one sample of origin, sequenced in a study of technical replicates of blood from a few donors. TCRdb's copy holds only in-frame clones and misses some; the assay was immunoSEQ multiplex PCR. The table has 74,000 or so clones, about 96% seen once. Sequencing was performed on T cells isolated from PBMCs. These receptors were obtained from a human donor in good health.

This chain uses TRBV30 with TRBJ2-7, with D unclear. V lost 2 bases, J lost 7 bases, and 9 bases lay in between. CDR1 and CDR2 from the germline V gene are GTSNPN and SVGIG (reference sequence). CDR3 length: 11 amino acids. Here the CDR3 DNA reads TGTGCCTGGAGTCCGGCGGTTGAGCAGTACTTC. It encodes CAWSPAVEQYF.

The rearrangement joins TRBV4-2 to TRBJ2-1, with D tentatively TRBD2 (6 bases). The germline gives CDR1 LGHNA, CDR2 YNFKEQ. Trimming removed 1 base at V and 5 bases at J, with 9 bases between. The CDR3 extends over 14 amino acids. The CDR3 DNA sequence: TGTGCCAGCAGCCAAGGGAGGGAAAACAATGAGCAGTTCTTC. This gives the protein CASSQGRENNEQFF.

The CDR3 DNA reads TGTGCCAGCAGTGTTAGGCTTGGAGGGGGCGGGATGAACACTGAAGCTTTCTTT. This translates into CASSVRLGGGGMNTEAFF. The chain employs TRBV6-1 and TRBJ1-1, with TRBD1 identical over 7 bases. Germline trimming cut 4 bases from V and 0 bases from J; bases unmatched to any gene: 14. Germline CDR1 is MNHNS and CDR2 is SASEGT. There are 18 residues in the CDR3.

This sequence joins TRBV4-1 and TRBJ1-5; the match to TRBD1 covers 10 bases. The CDR3 has 15 amino acids. CDR1 and CDR2 (germline): MGHRA, YSYEKL. Germline trimming cut 0 bases from V and 6 bases from J; bases unmatched to any gene: 2. This CDR3 is CASSQDRTGGQPQHF. As DNA, the CDR3 is TGCGCCAGCAGCCAAGATCGGACAGGGGGTCAGCCCCAGCATTTT.

The V and J genes are TRBV4-1 and TRBJ1-2; no clear D. Germline CDR1 is MGHRA and CDR2 is YSYEKL. V lost 1 base and J lost 2, with 14 bases in between. The CDR3 spans 16 residues. The CDR3 DNA sequence: TGCGCCAGCAGCCAAGTACTCGGCAGGAGGAACTATGGCTACACCTTC. Protein sequence: CASSQVLGRRNYGYTF.

The chain links TRBV5-1 to TRBJ2-1, with 10 bases matching TRBD2. Losses at the gene ends were 1 base for V and 10 bases for J; bases not matched to a gene: 11. Germline assignment: CDR1 SGHRS and CDR2 YFSETQ. CDR3 length: 16 residues. The CDR3 sequence: CASSLMSSGGAWEQFF. The CDR3 DNA is TGCGCCAGCAGCTTGATGTCCAGCGGGGGGGCCTGGGAGCAGTTCTTC.

The chain combines TRBV19 with TRBJ1-2; unclear D gene. V lost 2 bases, J lost 8 bases, and 21 bases lay in between. Germline CDR1 and CDR2: LNHDA and SQIVND (reference sequence). The CDR3 extends over 16 amino acids. The CDR3 spells CASSILNELNVGGYTF. DNA of the CDR3: TGTGCCAGTAGTATATTGAATGAATTAAATGTGGGCGGCTACACCTTC. Together with reference TRBV19 and TRBJ1-2, the CDR3 gives the full variable domain: DGGITQSPKYLFRKEGQNVTLSCEQNLNHDAMYWYRQDPGQGLRLIYYSQIVNDFQKGDIAEGYSVSREKKESFPLTVTSAQKNPTAFYLCASSILNELNVGGYTFGSGTRLTVV.

The V and J genes are TRBV5-1 and TRBJ2-2; D might be TRBD2 (7 bases). From germline, CDR1 is SGHRS and CDR2 YFSETQ. The CDR3 is made up of 17 amino acids. V lost 4 bases to trimming and J lost 5 bases, with 21 bases between them. The DNA for the CDR3 is TGCGCCAGCAGCGAGCAAGGCCAAGGGGGGGAAACCGGGGAGCTGTTTTTT. It encodes CASSEQGQGGETGELFF.

The chain links TRBV10-3 to TRBJ2-3; 12 bases are a match to TRBD2. The germline CDR1 and CDR2 sequences are ENHRY and SYGVKD. V lost 6 bases, J lost 0 bases, and 4 bases stayed unmatched. The CDR3 loop spans 16 amino acids. CDR3 residues: CAISPGTSGSTDTQYF. CDR3 bases: TGTGCCATCAGCCCCGGGACTAGCGGGAGCACAGATACGCAGTATTTT.

Of note for this clone: This sample also contains other DNA sequences that code for the same CDR3. V and J are TRBV30 and TRBJ1-1; no firm D call. CDR1 and CDR2 (germline): GTSNPN, SVGIG (reference sequence). V was cut by 0 bases and J by 1 base, with 6 bases left in between. The CDR3 has 13 residues. CDR3 residues: CAWSVRGNTEAFF. Written as DNA, the CDR3 is TGTGCCTGGAGTGTACGCGGGAACACTGAAGCTTTCTTT.

The rearrangement links TRBV7-3 to TRBJ1-1; D is ambiguous. Trimming removed 4 bases at V and 1 base at J, with 7 bases between. In germline, CDR1 is SGHTA, CDR2 FQGTGA. The CDR3 sequence is 13 residues long. The CDR3 spells CASSSSGNTEAFF. The CDR3 DNA sequence: TGTGCCAGCAGCTCGTCGGGGAACACTGAAGCTTTCTTT.

CDR3 in amino acids: CASSYPLGSSSYNEQFF. CDR3 DNA: TGTGCCAGCAGCTACCCCCTGGGCTCGAGCTCCTACAATGAGCAGTTCTTC. The chain links TRBV11-3 to TRBJ2-1; D is unresolved. The CDR3 length is 17 residues. V dropped 4 bases and J dropped 0 bases, with 16 bases sitting between them. Germline V gene data show CDR1 as SGHNT and CDR2 as YENEEA.

The rearrangement links TRBV11-2 to TRBJ1-6, with 7 bases fitting TRBD1. Germline V gene lookup returns CDR1 SGHAT and CDR2 FQNNGV. The CDR3 runs 15 residues. The V gene end was trimmed by 1 base and the J gene end by 6 bases; junction bases not matched to a gene: 3. The CDR3 nucleotides read TGTGCCAGCAGCTTAGGGGACAGATCTAATTCACCCCTCCACTTT. Amino acid sequence: CASSLGDRSNSPLHF.

V and J are TRBV6-5 and TRBJ2-7; possibly TRBD1 for D (6 bases). The CDR3 sequence is 15 residues long. V was pared by 0 bases and J by 6 bases, with 15 bases between. Germline assignment: CDR1 MNHEY and CDR2 SVGAGI. The CDR3 spells CASSYSWDTSAEQYF. The CDR3 DNA follows: TGTGCCAGCAGTTACTCGTGGGACACCTCAGCCGAGCAGTACTTC.

This sequence joins TRBV5-1 and TRBJ2-7; 13 bases align to TRBD2. The germline CDR1 and CDR2 sequences are SGHRS and YFSETQ. V shed 1 base and J 2 bases; nucleotides not matched to a gene: 12. The CDR3 totals 19 residues. The DNA for the CDR3 is TGCGCCAGCAGCTTGTATCTAGGACTAGCGGGAGAACGGACCTACGAGCAGTACTTC. It is translated as CASSLYLGLAGERTYEQYF. Drawing the rest from reference TRBV5-1 and TRBJ2-7, the complete variable domain is KAGVTQTPRYLIKTRGQQVTLSCSPISGHRSVSWYQQTPGQGLQFLFEYFSETQRNKGNFPGRFSGRQFSNSRSEMNVSTLELGDSALYLCASSLYLGLAGERTYEQYFGPGTRLTVT.

V gene TRBV4-2 combines with J gene TRBJ1-2; 8 bases map to TRBD1. The CDR3 runs to 15 residues. Germline assignment: CDR1 LGHNA and CDR2 YNFKEQ. J gave up 8 bases and V 1 base, and 9 bases lay outside the gene matches. This CDR3 is CASSQGGQEERGYTF. CDR3 DNA: TGTGCCAGCAGCCAAGGGGGACAGGAAGAAAGGGGCTACACCTTC.

The chain uses TRBV7-9 and TRBJ1-2, with 8 bases that match TRBD1. With V trimmed by 10 bases and J by 14 bases, 18 bases remained unmatched. This CDR3 comprises 13 residues. Germline-derived CDR1 and CDR2 are SEHNR and FQNEAQ (reference sequence). CDR3 nucleotides: TGTGCCACCCGGTATTTGGACAGGGAGCTTTTTACCTTC. Residues: CATRYLDRELFTF. Complete variable domain (other parts from reference TRBV7-9 and TRBJ1-2): DTGVSQNPRHKITKRGQNVTFRCDPISEHNRLYWYRQTLGQGPEFLTYFQNEAQLEKSRLLSDRFSAERPKGSFSTLEIQRTEQGDSAMYLCATRYLDRELFTFGSGTRLTVV.

The chain has TRBV30 and TRBJ1-2; D remains ambiguous. The CDR3 loop spans 13 amino acids. Germline loops: CDR1 GTSNPN, CDR2 SVGIG (reference sequence). Trimming took off 0 bases at V and 4 bases at J, with 9 bases between the two ends. The CDR3 loop is CAWSVSPRYGYTF. The CDR3 DNA is TGTGCCTGGAGTGTGTCCCCTCGCTATGGCTACACCTTC. The variable domain in full, with the rest retrieved from reference TRBV30 and TRBJ1-2, is SQTIHQWPATLVQPVGSPLSLECTVEGTSNPNLYWYRQAAGRGLQLLFYSVGIGQISSEVPQNLSASRPQDRQFILSSKKLLLSDSGFYLCAWSVSPRYGYTFGSGTRLTVV.

The CDR3 nucleotides are TGTGCCAGCAGTTACTCCCCCCGGGGGACCACAGATACGCAGTATTTT. It yields the protein CASSYSPRGTTDTQYF. The chain employs TRBV6-5 and TRBJ2-3; perhaps TRBD2 as D (6 bases). The germline V gene encodes CDR1 MNHEY and CDR2 SVGAGI. Trimming removed 0 bases from V and 2 bases from J, with 12 bases in between. CDR3 size: 16 residues.

The chain employs TRBV4-1 and TRBJ2-5; D unclear. Germline CDR1 is MGHRA and CDR2 is YSYEKL. Trimming removed 1 base at V and 5 bases at J, with 5 bases between. This CDR3 is 12 amino acids long. The CDR3 is CASSQGAETQYF. In DNA, the CDR3 is TGCGCCAGCAGCCAAGGAGCGGAGACCCAGTACTTC.

This clone appeared a single time. V and J are TRBV2 and TRBJ2-1, with TRBD2 matching over 9 bases. CDR3 length equals 15 residues. V shed 7 bases, J shed 7 bases, and the junction held 11 bases outside the gene matches. The V gene's germline CDR1 is SNHLY and CDR2 FYNNEI. The CDR3 here is CASKEWASGTNEQFF. In DNA, the CDR3 is TGTGCCAGCAAAGAATGGGCTAGCGGGACAAATGAGCAGTTCTTC. Complete variable domain (other parts from reference TRBV2 and TRBJ2-1): EPEVTQTPSHQVTQMGQEVILRCVPISNHLYFYWYRQILGQKVEFLVSFYNNEISEKSEIFDDQFSVERPDGSNFTLKIRSTKLEDSAMYFCASKEWASGTNEQFFGPGTRLTVL.

V and J are TRBV5-4 and TRBJ2-7; 10 bases align to TRBD1. Trimming took 0 bases from V and 5 from J; bases not matched to a gene: 5. This CDR3 is built from 15 residues. CDR1 SGHNT and CDR2 YYREEE come from the germline V gene (reference sequence). The CDR3 DNA reads as TGTGCCAGCAGCTTGGGGGGACAGGGGACCCACGAGCAGTACTTC. It codes for CASSLGGQGTHEQYF.

The chain has TRBV6-1 and TRBJ2-7, with TRBD1 identical over 10 bases. Germline assignment: CDR1 MNHNS and CDR2 SASEGT. Trimming at V came to 3 bases and at J to 2 bases, leaving 4 bases not matched to a gene. This CDR3 spans 15 amino acids. CDR3 amino acids: CASSERTGGPYEQYF. As DNA, the CDR3 is TGTGCCAGCAGTGAGAGGACAGGGGGGCCCTACGAGCAGTACTTC.

This chain connects TRBV10-3 to TRBJ2-7; 15 nucleotides match TRBD2. The germline V gene has CDR1 ENHRY and CDR2 SYGVKD. The V gene end was trimmed by 4 bases and the J gene end by 7 bases; junction bases not matched to a gene: 8. This CDR3 has 16 amino acids. The CDR3 is CAISGRTSGRAEEQYF. DNA for the CDR3: TGTGCCATCAGTGGGCGGACTAGCGGGAGGGCGGAGGAGCAGTACTTC.

V is TRBV29-1 and J is TRBJ2-5; D is possibly TRBD1 (6 bases). V lost 7 bases to trimming and J lost 1 base, with 10 bases between them. Germline V gene sequence: CDR1 SQVTM, CDR2 ANQGSEA. This CDR3 spans 12 amino acids. The CDR3 DNA is TGCAGCGCGACAGGACCCCAAGAGACCCAGTACTTC. Translated, it gives CSATGPQETQYF.

The CDR3 DNA sequence: TGTGCCAGCAGTGACCGACCCCCTTTTGGCAGGGGCAATAATCAGCCCCAGCATTTT. Its translation: CASSDRPPFGRGNNQPQHF. The rearrangement links TRBV6-4 to TRBJ1-5, with D tentatively TRBD1 (6 bases). Trimming took 2 bases from V and 4 from J, leaving 24 bases between them. Germline V lookup: CDR1 MRHNA, CDR2 SNTAGT. This CDR3 has 19 amino acids.

This sequence joins TRBV27 and TRBJ2-3, with TRBD2 matching over 11 bases. CDR3 length equals 16 residues. Germline V gene data show CDR1 as MNHEY and CDR2 as SMNVEV (reference sequence). The junction had 9 bases not matched to a gene; V was cut back by 7 bases and J by 3 bases. CDR3 sequence (DNA): TGTGCCAGCAATCAACTAGCGGGAGTCGGGACAGATACGCAGTATTTT. This encodes CASNQLAGVGTDTQYF.

The chain joins TRBV2 to TRBJ2-2; 8 bases align to TRBD1. The junction had 12 bases not matched to a gene; V was cut back by 6 bases and J by 6 bases. The germline V gene encodes CDR1 SNHLY and CDR2 FYNNEI. CDR3 length: 16 residues. CDR3 amino acids: CASRAKRQGQAGELFF. CDR3 bases: TGTGCCAGCAGGGCAAAAAGACAGGGACAGGCCGGGGAGCTGTTTTTT.